These 8 T cell receptor beta chains were all obtained from the same sample, sequenced in a study of T cell responses to AZD1222 COVID-19 vaccine. The assay was immunoSEQ multiplex PCR, and TCRdb's table has in-frame clones only and misses some. The sample includes approximately 120,000 clones, 88% of them seen just once. The specimen comprised peripheral blood, sampled on day 0 of AZD1222 vaccination. These receptor sequences come from an adult in good health.

The CDR3 region has the DNA TGTGCCAGCAGTGATTGGACAGGGGGCAATCAGCCCCAGCATTTT. It encodes CASSDWTGGNQPQHF. V usage is TRBV6-6 and J usage is TRBJ1-5; 9 bases agree with TRBD1. V lost 5 bases and J lost 2; bases outside the gene matches: 4. The V gene's germline CDR1 is MNHNY and CDR2 SVGAGI (reference sequence). This CDR3 spans 15 amino acids.

The J gene is TRBJ1-5, the V gene TRBV12-3 or TRBV12-4; D possibly corresponds to TRBD1 (6 bases). The CDR3 consists of 12 residues. Trimming left V 8 bases short and J 5 bases short, with 10 bases between. In DNA, the CDR3 is TGTGCCAGCCAGGGGCTCGATCAGCCCCAGCATTTT. Its translation is CASQGLDQPQHF.

This clone was seen a handful of times. J is TRBJ1-5 and V is TRBV7-8; 7 nucleotides align to TRBD1. Trimming cost V 1 base and J 9 bases; bases outside gene matches: 12. The CDR3 totals 16 residues. Per germline, CDR1 SGHVS and CDR2 FQNEAQ. The CDR3 nucleotides are TGTGCCAGCAGCTTAGTCGGGGGACAGTCCATCAGGCCCCAGCATTTT. Its protein product is CASSLVGGQSIRPQHF.

This chain joins TRBV21-1 and TRBJ1-1; the tabulated D call, TRBD1, remains unverified against the DNA. TRBV21-1 is annotated as a pseudogene. The CDR3 is made up of 16 amino acids. CDR3: CASSRDRGLGNTEAFF. DNA for the CDR3: TGTGCCAGCAGCCGCGACAGGGGGCTTGGAAACACTGAAGCTTTCTTT.

J is TRBJ2-3 and V is TRBV7-3; TRBD2 agrees at 13 bases. The CDR3 sequence is 19 residues long. Germline V lookup: CDR1 SGHTA, CDR2 FQGTGA. Trimming cost V 2 bases and J 4 bases; bases outside gene matches: 12. The CDR3 spells CASSLGVGTSGNQADTQYF. CDR3 in DNA: TGTGCCAGCAGCTTAGGAGTCGGGACTAGCGGGAATCAGGCAGATACGCAGTATTTT. Combining the CDR3 with reference TRBV7-3 and TRBJ2-3 gives the whole variable domain GAGVSQTPSNKVTEKGKYVELRCDPISGHTALYWYRQSLGQGPEFLIYFQGTGAADDSGLPNDRFFAVRPEGSVSTLKIQRTERGDSAVYLCASSLGVGTSGNQADTQYFGPGTRLTVL.

The chain carries TRBV28 and TRBJ1-1; TRBD1 agrees at 8 bases. Germline V gene lookup returns CDR1 MDHEN and CDR2 SYDVKM. After removal of 2 bases from V and 1 base from J, the junction contained 3 bases not matched to a gene. CDR3 length: 15 residues. This CDR3 is CASSLAGTGNTEAFF. CDR3 DNA: TGTGCCAGCAGTTTAGCCGGGACAGGGAACACTGAAGCTTTCTTT.

This chain joins TRBV28 and TRBJ1-1; D unclear. V lost 10 bases and J 0 bases, leaving 18 bases between the germline ends. Germline CDR1 and CDR2: MDHEN and SYDVKM. The CDR3 sequence is 15 residues long. The CDR3 spells CATSRGRRMNTEAFF. CDR3 coding DNA: TGTGCCACCTCGAGAGGGCGGCGGATGAACACTGAAGCTTTCTTT. The complete variable domain, with remaining parts taken from reference TRBV28 and TRBJ1-1, reads DVKVTQSSRYLVKRTGEKVFLECVQDMDHENMFWYRQDPGLGLRLIYFSYDVKMKEKGDIPEGYSVSREKKERFSLILESASTNQTSMYLCATSRGRRMNTEAFFGQGTRLTVV.

This clone was seen a single time. The J gene is TRBJ1-4, the V gene TRBV5-1, with 8 nucleotides matching TRBD1. Germline V CDR1 and CDR2: SGHRS, YFSETQ. CDR3 size: 18 residues. The junction had 12 bases not matched to a gene; V was cut back by 5 bases and J by 0 bases. The CDR3 nucleotides are TGCGCCAGCAGATCAACCCCAGGGGGCCGTGCAACTAATGAAAAACTGTTTTTT. This gives the protein CASRSTPGGRATNEKLFF.